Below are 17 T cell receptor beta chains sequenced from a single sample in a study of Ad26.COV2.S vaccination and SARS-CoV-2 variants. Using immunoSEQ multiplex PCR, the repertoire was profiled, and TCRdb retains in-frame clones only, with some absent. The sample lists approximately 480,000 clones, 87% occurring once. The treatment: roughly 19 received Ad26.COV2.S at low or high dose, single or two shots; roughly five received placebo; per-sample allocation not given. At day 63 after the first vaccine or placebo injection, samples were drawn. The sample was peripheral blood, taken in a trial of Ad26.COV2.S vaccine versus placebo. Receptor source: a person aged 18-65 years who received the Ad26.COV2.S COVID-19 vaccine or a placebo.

This CDR3 reads CASSSVGAPEVEQYF. DNA of the CDR3: TGTGCCAGCAGTTCTGTTGGCGCGCCCGAGGTTGAGCAGTACTTC. J is TRBJ2-7 and V is TRBV6-5; no reliable D call. With 4 bases removed from V and 7 bases from J, the gap between germline ends came to 20 bases. Germline loops: CDR1 MNHEY, CDR2 SVGAGI. The CDR3 spans 15 residues.

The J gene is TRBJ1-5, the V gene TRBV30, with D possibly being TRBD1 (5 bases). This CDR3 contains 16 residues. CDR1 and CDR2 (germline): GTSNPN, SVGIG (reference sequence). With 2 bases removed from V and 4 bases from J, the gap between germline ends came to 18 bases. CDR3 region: CAWSSGTGSPNQPQHF. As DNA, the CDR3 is TGTGCCTGGAGTAGCGGAACAGGCTCCCCTAATCAGCCCCAGCATTTT.

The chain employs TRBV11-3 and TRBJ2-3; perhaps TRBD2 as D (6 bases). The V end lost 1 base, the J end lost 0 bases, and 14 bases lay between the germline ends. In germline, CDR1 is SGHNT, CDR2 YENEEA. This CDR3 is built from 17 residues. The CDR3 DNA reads TGTGCCAGCAGCTTAGGAGAGGTTAGCGGAAGCACAGATACGCAGTATTTT. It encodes CASSLGEVSGSTDTQYF.

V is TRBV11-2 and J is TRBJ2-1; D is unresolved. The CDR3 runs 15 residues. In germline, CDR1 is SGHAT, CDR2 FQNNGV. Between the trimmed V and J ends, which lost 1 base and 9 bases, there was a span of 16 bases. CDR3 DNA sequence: TGTGCCAGCAGCTTAGGAGAGGTGGGCCTTGGTGAGCAGTTCTTC. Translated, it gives CASSLGEVGLGEQFF.

Here the CDR3 DNA reads TGTGCCAGCAGTTCTTGGACCGGTCGCGGCTATGGCTACACCTTC. This encodes CASSSWTGRGYGYTF. V and J are TRBV28 and TRBJ1-2, with D unresolved. The CDR3 totals 15 residues. V dropped 4 bases and J dropped 4 bases, with 16 bases sitting between them. Germline V gene data show CDR1 as MDHEN and CDR2 as SYDVKM.

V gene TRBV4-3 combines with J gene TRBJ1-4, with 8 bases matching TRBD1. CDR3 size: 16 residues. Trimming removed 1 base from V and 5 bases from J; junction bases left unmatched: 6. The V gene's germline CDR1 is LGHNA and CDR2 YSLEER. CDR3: CASSQGYRDRNEKLFF. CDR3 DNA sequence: TGCGCCAGCAGCCAAGGCTATCGGGACAGGAATGAAAAACTGTTTTTT.

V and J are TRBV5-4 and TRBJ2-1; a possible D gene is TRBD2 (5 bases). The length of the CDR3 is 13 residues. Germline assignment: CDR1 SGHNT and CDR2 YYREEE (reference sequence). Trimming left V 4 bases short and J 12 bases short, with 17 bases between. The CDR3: CASSARPEGWQFF. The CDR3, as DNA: TGTGCCAGCAGCGCAAGACCCGAGGGTTGGCAGTTCTTC. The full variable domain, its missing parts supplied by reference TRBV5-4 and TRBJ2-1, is ETGVTQSPTHLIKTRGQQVTLRCSSQSGHNTVSWYQQALGQGPQFIFQYYREEENGRGNFPPRFSGLQFPNYSSELNVNALELDDSALYLCASSARPEGWQFFGPGTRLTVL.

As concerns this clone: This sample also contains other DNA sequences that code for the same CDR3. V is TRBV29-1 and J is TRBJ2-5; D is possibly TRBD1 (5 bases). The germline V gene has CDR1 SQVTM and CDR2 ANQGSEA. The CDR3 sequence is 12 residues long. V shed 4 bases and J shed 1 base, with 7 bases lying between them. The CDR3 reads CSVGQGQETQYF. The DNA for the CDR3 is TGCAGCGTTGGGCAGGGCCAAGAGACCCAGTACTTC.

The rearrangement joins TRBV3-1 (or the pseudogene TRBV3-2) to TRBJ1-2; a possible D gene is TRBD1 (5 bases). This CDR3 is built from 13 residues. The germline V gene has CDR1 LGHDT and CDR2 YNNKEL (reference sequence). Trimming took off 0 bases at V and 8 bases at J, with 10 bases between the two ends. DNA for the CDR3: TGTGCCAGCAGCCAAGATAGGGGTAGGGGCTACACCTTC. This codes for CASSQDRGRGYTF.

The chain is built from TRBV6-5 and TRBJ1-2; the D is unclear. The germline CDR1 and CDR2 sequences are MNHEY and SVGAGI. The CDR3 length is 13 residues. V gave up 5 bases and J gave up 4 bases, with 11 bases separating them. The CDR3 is CASSTRYRYGYTF. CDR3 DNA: TGTGCCAGCAGTACCCGCTATCGCTATGGCTACACCTTC.

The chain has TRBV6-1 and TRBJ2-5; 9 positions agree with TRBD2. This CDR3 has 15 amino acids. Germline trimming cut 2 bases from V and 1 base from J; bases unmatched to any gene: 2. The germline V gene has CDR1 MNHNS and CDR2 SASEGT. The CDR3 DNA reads TGTGCCAGCAGTGAACTAGCGGGAAGCCAAGAGACCCAGTACTTC. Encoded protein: CASSELAGSQETQYF.

CDR3 in amino acids: CASSLVASGNNEQFF. For the CDR3, the DNA is TGTGCCAGCAGTTTGGTGGCTAGCGGGAACAATGAGCAGTTCTTC. The V and J genes are TRBV27 and TRBJ2-1; 9 nucleotides line up with TRBD2. Germline loops: CDR1 MNHEY, CDR2 SMNVEV (reference sequence). Losses at the gene ends were 3 bases for V and 5 bases for J; bases not matched to a gene: 5. The CDR3 extends over 15 amino acids.

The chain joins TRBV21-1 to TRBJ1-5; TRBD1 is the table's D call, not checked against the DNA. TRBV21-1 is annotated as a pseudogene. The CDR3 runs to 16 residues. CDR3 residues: CASSSQGTRGHQPQHF. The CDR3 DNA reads TGTGCCAGCAGCAGTCAGGGGACGAGGGGACACCAGCCCCAGCATTTT.

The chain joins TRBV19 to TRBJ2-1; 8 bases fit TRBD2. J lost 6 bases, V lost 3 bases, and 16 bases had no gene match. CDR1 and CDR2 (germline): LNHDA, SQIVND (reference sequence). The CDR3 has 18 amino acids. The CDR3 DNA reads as TGTGCCAGTAGTATGGGCGGGGCGGGAGGAGGGTTTGTCAATGAGCAGTTCTTC. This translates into CASSMGGAGGGFVNEQFF.

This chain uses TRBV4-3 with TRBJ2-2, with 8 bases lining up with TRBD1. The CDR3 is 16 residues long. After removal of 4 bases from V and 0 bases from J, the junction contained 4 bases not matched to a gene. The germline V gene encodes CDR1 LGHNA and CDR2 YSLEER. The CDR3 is CASSRSTGANTGELFF. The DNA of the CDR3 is TGCGCCAGCAGCCGATCGACAGGGGCGAACACCGGGGAGCTGTTTTTT.

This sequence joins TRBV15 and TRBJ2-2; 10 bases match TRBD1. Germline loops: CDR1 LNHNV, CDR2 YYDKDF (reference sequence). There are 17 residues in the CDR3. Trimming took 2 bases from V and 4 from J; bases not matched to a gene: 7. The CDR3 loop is CATSRTLDRGSTGELFF. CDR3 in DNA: TGTGCCACCAGCAGAACCTTGGACAGGGGGAGCACCGGGGAGCTGTTTTTT.

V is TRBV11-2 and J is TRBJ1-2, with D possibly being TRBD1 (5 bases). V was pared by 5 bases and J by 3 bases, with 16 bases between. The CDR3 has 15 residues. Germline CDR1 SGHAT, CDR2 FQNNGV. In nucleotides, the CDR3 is TGTGCCAGCAGCCCAAGCGGAAGGGGCCACTATGGCTACACCTTC. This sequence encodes CASSPSGRGHYGYTF.